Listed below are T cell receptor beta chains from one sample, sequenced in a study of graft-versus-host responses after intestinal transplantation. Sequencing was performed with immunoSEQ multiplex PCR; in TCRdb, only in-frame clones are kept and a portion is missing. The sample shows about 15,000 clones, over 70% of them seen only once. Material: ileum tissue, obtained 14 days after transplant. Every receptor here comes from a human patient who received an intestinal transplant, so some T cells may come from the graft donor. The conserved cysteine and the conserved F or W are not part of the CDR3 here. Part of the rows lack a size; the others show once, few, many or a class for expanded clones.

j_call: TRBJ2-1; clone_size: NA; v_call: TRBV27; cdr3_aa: ASSRNPAVVEQF
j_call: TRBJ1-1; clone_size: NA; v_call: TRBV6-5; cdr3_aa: ASHRGNTEAF
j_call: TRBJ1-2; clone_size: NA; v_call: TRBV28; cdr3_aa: ASSFPGVPSYGYT
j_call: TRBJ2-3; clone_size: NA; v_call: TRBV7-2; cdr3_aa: ASSLASGYTDTQY
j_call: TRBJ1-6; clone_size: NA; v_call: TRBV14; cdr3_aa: ASSQESAGGEFSPLH
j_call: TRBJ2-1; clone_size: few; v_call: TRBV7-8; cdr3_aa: ASSLTGGEF
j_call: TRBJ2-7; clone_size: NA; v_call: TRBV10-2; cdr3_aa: ASSDWTGAVEQY
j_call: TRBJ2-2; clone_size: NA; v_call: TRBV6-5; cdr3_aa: ASRGPNTGELF
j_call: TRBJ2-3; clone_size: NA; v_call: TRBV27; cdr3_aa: ASSSSASALDTQY
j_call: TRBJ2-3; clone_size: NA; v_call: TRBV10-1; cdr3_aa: ASSELRGVPDTQY
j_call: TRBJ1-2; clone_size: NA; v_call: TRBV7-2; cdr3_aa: ASSLSEGFFYGYT
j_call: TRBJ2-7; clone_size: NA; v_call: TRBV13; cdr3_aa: ASSLGTEQY
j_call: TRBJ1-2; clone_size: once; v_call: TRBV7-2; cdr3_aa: ASRATGYGYGYT
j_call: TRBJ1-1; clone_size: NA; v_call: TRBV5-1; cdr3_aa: ASTNSDILNTEAF
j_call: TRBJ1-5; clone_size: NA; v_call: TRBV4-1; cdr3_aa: ASSQRQDLGNQPQH
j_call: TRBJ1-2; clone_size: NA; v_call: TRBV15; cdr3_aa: ATSRIPDRLVSGYT